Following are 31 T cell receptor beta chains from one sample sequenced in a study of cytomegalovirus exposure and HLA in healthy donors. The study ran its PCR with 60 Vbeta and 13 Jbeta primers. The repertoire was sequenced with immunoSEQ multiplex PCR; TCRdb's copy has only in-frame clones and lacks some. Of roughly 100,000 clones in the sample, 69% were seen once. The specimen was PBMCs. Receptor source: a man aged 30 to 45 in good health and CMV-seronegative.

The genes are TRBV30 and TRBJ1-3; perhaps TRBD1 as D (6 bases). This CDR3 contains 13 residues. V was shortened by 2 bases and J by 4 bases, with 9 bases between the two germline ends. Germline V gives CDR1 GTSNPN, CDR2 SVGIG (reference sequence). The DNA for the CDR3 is TGTGCCTGGAGTACAGGGCCGGGAAACACCATATATTTT. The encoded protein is CAWSTGPGNTIYF.

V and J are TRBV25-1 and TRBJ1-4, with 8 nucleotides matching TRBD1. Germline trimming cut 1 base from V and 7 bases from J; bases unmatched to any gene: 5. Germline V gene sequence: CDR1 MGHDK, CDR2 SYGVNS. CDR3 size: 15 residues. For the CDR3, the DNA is TGTGCCAGCAGTGAATCACAGGGGGGCGGTGAAAAACTGTTTTTT. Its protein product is CASSESQGGGEKLFF.

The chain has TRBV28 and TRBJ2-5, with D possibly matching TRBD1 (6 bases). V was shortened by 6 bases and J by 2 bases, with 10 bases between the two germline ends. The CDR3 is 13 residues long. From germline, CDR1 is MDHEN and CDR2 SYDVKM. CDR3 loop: CASRSGQQETQYF. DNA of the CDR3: TGTGCCAGCAGATCAGGACAGCAAGAGACCCAGTACTTC.

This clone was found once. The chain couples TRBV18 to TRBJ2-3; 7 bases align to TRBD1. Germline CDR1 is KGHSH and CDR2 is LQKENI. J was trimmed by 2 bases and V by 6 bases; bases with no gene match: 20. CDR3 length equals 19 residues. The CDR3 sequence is CASSPGLGGHVAHTDTQYF. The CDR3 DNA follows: TGTGCCAGCTCGCCAGGATTAGGGGGCCACGTCGCCCACACAGATACGCAGTATTTT. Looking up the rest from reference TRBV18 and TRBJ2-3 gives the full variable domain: NAGVMQNPRHLVRRRGQEARLRCSPMKGHSHVYWYRQLPEEGLKFMVYLQKENIIDESGMPKERFSAEFPKEGPSILRIQQVVRGDSAAYFCASSPGLGGHVAHTDTQYFGPGTRLTVL.

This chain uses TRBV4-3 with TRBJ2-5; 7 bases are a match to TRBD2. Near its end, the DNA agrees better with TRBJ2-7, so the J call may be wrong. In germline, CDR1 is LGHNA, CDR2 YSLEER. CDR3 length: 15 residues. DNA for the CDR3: TGCGCCAGCAGCCAAGATTTCGGGGGGACCTACGAGCAGTACTTC. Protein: CASSQDFGGTYEQYF.

CDR3 DNA sequence: TGTGCCAGCAATCGGGGGGGCATGAACACTGAAGCTTTCTTT. It translates to CASNRGGMNTEAFF. The genes are TRBV2 and TRBJ1-1, with D possibly TRBD1 on 6 matching bases. The CDR3 totals 14 residues. Deletions cut 7 bases from V and 0 bases from J, with 12 bases between. CDR1 is SNHLY, CDR2 FYNNEI, per germline. The whole variable domain, remainder taken from reference TRBV2 and TRBJ1-1, is EPEVTQTPSHQVTQMGQEVILRCVPISNHLYFYWYRQILGQKVEFLVSFYNNEISEKSEIFDDQFSVERPDGSNFTLKIRSTKLEDSAMYFCASNRGGMNTEAFFGQGTRLTVV.

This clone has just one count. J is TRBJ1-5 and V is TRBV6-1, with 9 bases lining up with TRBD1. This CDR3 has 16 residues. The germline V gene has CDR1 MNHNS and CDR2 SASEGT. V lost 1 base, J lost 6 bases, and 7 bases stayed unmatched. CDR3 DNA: TGTGCCAGCAGTGAAGTAGGAACAGGGGGCAGTCAGCCCCAGCATTTT. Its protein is CASSEVGTGGSQPQHF.

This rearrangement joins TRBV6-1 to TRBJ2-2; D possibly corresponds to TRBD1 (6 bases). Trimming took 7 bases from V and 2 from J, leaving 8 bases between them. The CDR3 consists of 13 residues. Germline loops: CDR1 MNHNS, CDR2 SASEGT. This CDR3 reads CASTRGNTGELFF. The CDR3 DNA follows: TGTGCCAGCACCAGGGGTAACACCGGGGAGCTGTTTTTT.

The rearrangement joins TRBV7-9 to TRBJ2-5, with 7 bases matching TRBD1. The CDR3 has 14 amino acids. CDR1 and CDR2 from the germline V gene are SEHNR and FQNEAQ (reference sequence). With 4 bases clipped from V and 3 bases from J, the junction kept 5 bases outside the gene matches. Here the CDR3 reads CASSSQGFEETQYF. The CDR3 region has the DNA TGTGCCAGCAGCTCACAGGGGTTTGAAGAGACCCAGTACTTC.

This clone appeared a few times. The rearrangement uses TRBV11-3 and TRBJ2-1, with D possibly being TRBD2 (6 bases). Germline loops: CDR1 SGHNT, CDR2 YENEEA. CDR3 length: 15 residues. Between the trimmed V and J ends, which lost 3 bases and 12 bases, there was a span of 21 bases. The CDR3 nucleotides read TGTGCCAGCAGCTTTTCGTGGGGAGGTGCCCTTGGGCAGTTCTTC. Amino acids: CASSFSWGGALGQFF.

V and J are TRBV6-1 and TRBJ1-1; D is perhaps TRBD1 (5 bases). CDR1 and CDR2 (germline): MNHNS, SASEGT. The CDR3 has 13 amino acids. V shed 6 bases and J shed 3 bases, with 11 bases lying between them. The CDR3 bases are TGTGCCAGCAGCTTGACAGAGGACACTGAAGCTTTCTTT. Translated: CASSLTEDTEAFF.

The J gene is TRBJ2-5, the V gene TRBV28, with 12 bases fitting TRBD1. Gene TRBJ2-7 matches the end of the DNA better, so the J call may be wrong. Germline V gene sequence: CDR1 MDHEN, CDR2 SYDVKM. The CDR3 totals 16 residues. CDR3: CASSLSGTGGAGEQYF. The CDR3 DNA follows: TGTGCCAGCAGTTTATCTGGGACAGGGGGCGCGGGCGAGCAGTACTTC.

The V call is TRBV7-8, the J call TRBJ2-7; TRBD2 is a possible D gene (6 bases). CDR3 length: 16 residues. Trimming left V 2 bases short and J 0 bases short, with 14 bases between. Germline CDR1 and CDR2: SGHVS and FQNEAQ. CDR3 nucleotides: TGTGCCAGCAGCTTACTCGTAGCGGAAAGCTCCTACGAGCAGTACTTC. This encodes CASSLLVAESSYEQYF.

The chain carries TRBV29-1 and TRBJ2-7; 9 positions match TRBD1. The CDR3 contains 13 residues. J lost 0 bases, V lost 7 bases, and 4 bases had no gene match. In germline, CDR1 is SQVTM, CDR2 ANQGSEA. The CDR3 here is CSGGTGISYEQYF. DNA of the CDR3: TGCAGCGGCGGGACAGGGATCTCCTACGAGCAGTACTTC.

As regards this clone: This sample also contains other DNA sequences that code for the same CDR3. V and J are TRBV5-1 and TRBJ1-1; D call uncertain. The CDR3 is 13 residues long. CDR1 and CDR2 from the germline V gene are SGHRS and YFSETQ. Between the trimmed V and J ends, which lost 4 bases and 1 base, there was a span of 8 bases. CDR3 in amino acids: CASSDQANTEAFF. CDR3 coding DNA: TGCGCCAGCAGCGACCAGGCGAACACTGAAGCTTTCTTT.

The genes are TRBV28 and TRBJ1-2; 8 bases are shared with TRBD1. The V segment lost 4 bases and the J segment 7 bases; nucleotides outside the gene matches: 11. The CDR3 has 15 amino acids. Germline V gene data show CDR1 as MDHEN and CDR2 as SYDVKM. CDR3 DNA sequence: TGTGCCAGCAGTTCCGCCGGGACAGGCCCCTTTGGCTACACCTTC. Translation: CASSSAGTGPFGYTF.

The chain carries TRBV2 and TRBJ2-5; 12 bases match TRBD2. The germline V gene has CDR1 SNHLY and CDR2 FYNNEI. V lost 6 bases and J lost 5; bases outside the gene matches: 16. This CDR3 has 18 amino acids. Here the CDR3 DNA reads TGTGCCAGCAGCCTTACCTTCACTTCGACTAGCGGGAGTGAGACCCAGTACTTC. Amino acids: CASSLTFTSTSGSETQYF.

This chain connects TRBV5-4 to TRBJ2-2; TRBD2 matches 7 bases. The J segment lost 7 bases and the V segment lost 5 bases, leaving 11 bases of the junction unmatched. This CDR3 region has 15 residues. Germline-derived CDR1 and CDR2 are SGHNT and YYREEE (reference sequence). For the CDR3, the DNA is TGTGCCAGCAGTTGGGGAGGGGAGTTCGGCGGGGAGCTGTTTTTT. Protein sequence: CASSWGGEFGGELFF.

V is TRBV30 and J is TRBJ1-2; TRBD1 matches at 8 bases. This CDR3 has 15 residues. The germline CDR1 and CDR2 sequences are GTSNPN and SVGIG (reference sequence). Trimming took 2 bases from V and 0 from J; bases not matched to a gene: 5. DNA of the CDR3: TGTGCCTGGAGTACCGTGGACAGGGCTAACTATGGCTACACCTTC. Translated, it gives CAWSTVDRANYGYTF.

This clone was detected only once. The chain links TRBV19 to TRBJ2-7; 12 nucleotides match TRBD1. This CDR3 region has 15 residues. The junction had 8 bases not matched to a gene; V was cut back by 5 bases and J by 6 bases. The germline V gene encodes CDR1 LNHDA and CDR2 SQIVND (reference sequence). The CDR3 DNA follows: TGTGCCAGTAGTCGAGGGGGGACAGGGGGCAGCGAGCAGTACTTC. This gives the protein CASSRGGTGGSEQYF.

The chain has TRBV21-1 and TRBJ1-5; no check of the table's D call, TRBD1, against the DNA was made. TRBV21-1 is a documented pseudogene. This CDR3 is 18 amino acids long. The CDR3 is CASSKGADPGIGNQPQHF. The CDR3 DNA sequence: TGTGCCAGCAGCAAAGGGGCTGATCCAGGGATTGGCAATCAGCCCCAGCATTTT.

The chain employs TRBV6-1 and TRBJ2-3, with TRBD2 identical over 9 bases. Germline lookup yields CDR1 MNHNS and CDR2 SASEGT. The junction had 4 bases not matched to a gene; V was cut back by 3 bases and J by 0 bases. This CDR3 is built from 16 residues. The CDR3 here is CASSERLAASTDTQYF. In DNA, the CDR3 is TGTGCCAGCAGTGAGAGACTAGCGGCTAGCACAGATACGCAGTATTTT.

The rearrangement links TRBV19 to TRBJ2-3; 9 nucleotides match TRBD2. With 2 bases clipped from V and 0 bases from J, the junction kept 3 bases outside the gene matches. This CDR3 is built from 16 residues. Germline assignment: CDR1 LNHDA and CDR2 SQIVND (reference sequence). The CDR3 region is CASSITLAGSTDTQYF. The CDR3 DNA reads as TGTGCCAGTAGTATAACCCTAGCGGGAAGCACAGATACGCAGTATTTT. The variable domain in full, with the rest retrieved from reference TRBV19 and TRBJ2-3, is DGGITQSPKYLFRKEGQNVTLSCEQNLNHDAMYWYRQDPGQGLRLIYYSQIVNDFQKGDIAEGYSVSREKKESFPLTVTSAQKNPTAFYLCASSITLAGSTDTQYFGPGTRLTVL.

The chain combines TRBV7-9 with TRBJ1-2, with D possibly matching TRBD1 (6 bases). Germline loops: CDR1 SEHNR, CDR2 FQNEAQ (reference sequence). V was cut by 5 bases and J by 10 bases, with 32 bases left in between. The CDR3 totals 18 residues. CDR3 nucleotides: TGTGCCAGCAGCCATCGAAATCTCAGGGGCGGAATGCTAGGGGTCTACACCTTC. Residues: CASSHRNLRGGMLGVYTF.

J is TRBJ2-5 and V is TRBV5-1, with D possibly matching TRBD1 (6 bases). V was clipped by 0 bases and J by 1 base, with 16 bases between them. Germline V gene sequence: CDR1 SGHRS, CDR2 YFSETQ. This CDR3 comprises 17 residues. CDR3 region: CASSLAWARGSQETQYF. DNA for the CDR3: TGCGCCAGCAGCTTGGCGTGGGCCAGGGGATCCCAAGAGACCCAGTACTTC. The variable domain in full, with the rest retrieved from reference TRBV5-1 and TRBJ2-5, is KAGVTQTPRYLIKTRGQQVTLSCSPISGHRSVSWYQQTPGQGLQFLFEYFSETQRNKGNFPGRFSGRQFSNSRSEMNVSTLELGDSALYLCASSLAWARGSQETQYFGPGTRLLVL.

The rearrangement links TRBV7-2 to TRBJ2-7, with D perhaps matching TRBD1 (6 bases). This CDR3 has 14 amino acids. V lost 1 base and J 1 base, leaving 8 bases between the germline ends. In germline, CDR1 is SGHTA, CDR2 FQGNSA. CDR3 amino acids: CASSLGGQSYEQYF. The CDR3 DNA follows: TGTGCCAGCAGCTTAGGCGGACAGTCCTACGAGCAGTACTTC.

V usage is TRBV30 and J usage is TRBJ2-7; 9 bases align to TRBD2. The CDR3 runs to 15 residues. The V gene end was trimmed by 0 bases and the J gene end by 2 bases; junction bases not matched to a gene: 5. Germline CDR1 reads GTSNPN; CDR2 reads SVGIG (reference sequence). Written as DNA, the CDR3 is TGTGCCTGGAGTGTAATGGCGGGAGGGCCCTACGAGCAGTACTTC. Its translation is CAWSVMAGGPYEQYF. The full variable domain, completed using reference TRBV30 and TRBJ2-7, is SQTIHQWPATLVQPVGSPLSLECTVEGTSNPNLYWYRQAAGRGLQLLFYSVGIGQISSEVPQNLSASRPQDRQFILSSKKLLLSDSGFYLCAWSVMAGGPYEQYFGPGTRLTVT.

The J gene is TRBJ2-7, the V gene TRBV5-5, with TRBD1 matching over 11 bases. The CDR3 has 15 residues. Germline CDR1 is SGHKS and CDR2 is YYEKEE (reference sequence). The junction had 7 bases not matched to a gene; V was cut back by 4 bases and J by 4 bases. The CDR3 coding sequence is TGTGCCAGCAGCCCAACCGGGACAGGGGGGTACGAGCAGTACTTC. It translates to CASSPTGTGGYEQYF.

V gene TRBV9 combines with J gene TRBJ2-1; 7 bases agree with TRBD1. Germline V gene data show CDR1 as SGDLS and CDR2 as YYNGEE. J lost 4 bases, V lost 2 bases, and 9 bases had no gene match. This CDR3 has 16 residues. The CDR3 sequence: CASSVTGETGYNEQFF. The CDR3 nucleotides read TGTGCCAGCAGCGTGACTGGTGAGACAGGGTACAATGAGCAGTTCTTC.

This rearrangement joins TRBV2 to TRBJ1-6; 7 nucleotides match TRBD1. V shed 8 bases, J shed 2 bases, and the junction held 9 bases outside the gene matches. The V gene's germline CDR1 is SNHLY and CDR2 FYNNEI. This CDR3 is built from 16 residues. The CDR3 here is CASFGQDRAYNSPLHF. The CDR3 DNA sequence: TGTGCCAGCTTTGGACAGGACCGGGCCTATAATTCACCCCTCCACTTT.

CDR3 DNA sequence: TGTGCCAGTAGTATAGGAGCGGGAGGGCCAAGGGAGCAGTACTTC. This sequence encodes CASSIGAGGPREQYF. J is TRBJ2-7 and V is TRBV19; 10 bases are shared with TRBD2. Germline V lookup: CDR1 LNHDA, CDR2 SQIVND (reference sequence). The V and J ends lost 1 base and 7 bases, in that order; junction bases with no gene match: 7. The CDR3 is 15 amino acids.